Listed here are 14 T cell receptor beta chains from one sample, sequenced in a study of cytotoxic CD8 clonotypes in ibrutinib-treated CLL. The table came from immunoSEQ multiplex PCR; TCRdb's copy has only in-frame clones and leaves some out. This table holds around 33,000 clones, more than 65% found once. The material was PBMCs, obtained before ibrutinib treatment. Receptors originate from a human donor with chronic lymphocytic leukemia.

This clone was detected a few times. The V and J genes are TRBV19 and TRBJ1-5, with a tentative D call TRBD1 (6 bases). The CDR3 is 15 amino acids. Germline V gene sequence: CDR1 LNHDA, CDR2 SQIVND (reference sequence). The V gene lost 8 bases and the J gene lost 3 bases, with 17 bases spanning the gap. The DNA for the CDR3 is TGTGCCAGTCCCTCACAACAGGGATACAATCAGCCCCAGCATTTT. Encoded protein: CASPSQQGYNQPQHF.

This sequence joins TRBV7-2 and TRBJ1-2, with D possibly being TRBD1 (6 bases). Trimming took 4 bases from V and 3 from J, leaving 21 bases between them. Per the germline V gene, CDR1 is SGHTA and CDR2 is FQGNSA. CDR3 size: 17 residues. The CDR3 DNA follows: TGTGCCAGCAGCTCCCCGAAGTTTAAGGGGGAATACTATGGCTACACCTTC. This encodes CASSSPKFKGEYYGYTF.

The table lists this clone with a few counts. The chain combines TRBV29-1 with TRBJ2-5; possible D gene TRBD1, 6 bases. This CDR3 contains 14 residues. Germline CDR1 reads SQVTM; CDR2 reads ANQGSEA. V dropped 0 bases and J dropped 5 bases, with 13 bases sitting between them. The DNA of the CDR3 is TGCAGCGTTGAAGAACAGGGCGGTTTGGAGACCCAGTACTTC. Its protein is CSVEEQGGLETQYF.

The V gene is TRBV21-1, the J gene TRBJ2-3; TRBD2 reflects the table's D call only, with no check against the DNA. TRBV21-1 corresponds to a pseudogene. This CDR3 has 16 residues. CDR3 in DNA: TGTGCCAGCAGCAAAGGGGAGCGGGAGCTCACAGATACGCAGTATTTT. Translation: CASSKGERELTDTQYF.

CDR3 sequence (DNA): TGTGCCAGCAGTTACTCGGGCACCATATATTTT. Translated, it gives CASSYSGTIYF. The chain carries TRBV6-5 and TRBJ1-3; D is ambiguous. The CDR3 is 11 residues long. The germline gives CDR1 MNHEY, CDR2 SVGAGI. V lost 0 bases to trimming and J lost 9 bases, with 3 bases between them.

The CDR3 here is CASSGRGDSPLHF. The CDR3 DNA reads TGTGCCAGCAGTGGTCGAGGGGATTCACCCCTCCACTTT. The chain joins TRBV2 to TRBJ1-6; the D gene is possibly TRBD1 (5 bases). The CDR3 runs to 13 residues. Between the trimmed V and J ends, which lost 4 bases and 8 bases, there was a span of 9 bases. Germline CDR1 is SNHLY and CDR2 is FYNNEI.

Here the CDR3 DNA reads TGTGCCAGTAGTTTGATACAGGGTCCAGATACGCAGTATTTT. This encodes CASSLIQGPDTQYF. The V gene is TRBV19, the J gene TRBJ2-3, with D tentatively TRBD1 (6 bases). Germline V gives CDR1 LNHDA, CDR2 SQIVND (reference sequence). Trimming cost V 5 bases and J 4 bases, with 13 bases left between them. CDR3 length: 14 residues.

The chain carries TRBV25-1 and TRBJ2-6; D remains ambiguous. Per the germline V gene, CDR1 is MGHDK and CDR2 is SYGVNS. Trimming took off 0 bases at V and 0 bases at J, with 9 bases between the two ends. This CDR3 is built from 17 residues. CDR3: CASSEYSRSSGANVLTF. In DNA, the CDR3 is TGTGCCAGCAGTGAATACAGCAGGAGCTCTGGGGCCAACGTCCTGACTTTC. The entire variable domain, with the rest obtained from reference TRBV25-1 and TRBJ2-6, is as follows: EADIYQTPRYLVIGTGKKITLECSQTMGHDKMYWYQQDPGMELHLIHYSYGVNSTEKGDLSSESTVSRIRTEHFPLTLESARPSHTSQYLCASSEYSRSSGANVLTFGAGSRLTVL.

V gene TRBV9 combines with J gene TRBJ2-1, with D unresolved. The CDR3 is 13 amino acids. CDR1 and CDR2 (germline): SGDLS, YYNGEE. V was trimmed by 4 bases and J by 6 bases, leaving 11 bases between them. The CDR3 sequence: CASSPGASNEQFF. CDR3 DNA sequence: TGTGCCAGCAGCCCCGGTGCTAGCAATGAGCAGTTCTTC.

The chain recombines TRBV19 with TRBJ1-2; 8 nucleotides align to TRBD1. The CDR3 has 14 amino acids. Germline loops: CDR1 LNHDA, CDR2 SQIVND (reference sequence). The junction had 2 bases not matched to a gene; V was cut back by 2 bases and J by 3 bases. The CDR3 spells CASSIRQGHYGYTF. CDR3 in DNA: TGTGCCAGTAGTATAAGACAGGGGCACTATGGCTACACCTTC.

This clone has more than one count but fewer than ten. The CDR3 coding sequence is TGTGCCAGTAGCACAACAGGGAGGGCAACTAATGAAAAACTGTTTTTT. This translates into CASSTTGRATNEKLFF. The chain employs TRBV19 and TRBJ1-4; TRBD1 is a possible D gene (6 bases). With 6 bases removed from V and 0 bases from J, the gap between germline ends came to 14 bases. Germline values: CDR1 LNHDA, CDR2 SQIVND (reference sequence). This CDR3 has 16 residues.

The chain carries TRBV30 and TRBJ1-2, with a tentative D call TRBD1 (5 bases). Germline CDR1 and CDR2: GTSNPN and SVGIG (reference sequence). The CDR3 covers 12 residues. Deletions cut 5 bases from V and 4 bases from J, with 11 bases between. The CDR3 protein is CAWAGGAYGYTF. CDR3 coding DNA: TGTGCCTGGGCCGGCGGGGCCTATGGCTACACCTTC.

The chain joins TRBV19 to TRBJ1-2, with 8 positions matching TRBD1. CDR1 is LNHDA and CDR2 is SQIVND in the germline V gene (reference sequence). The V gene end was trimmed by 7 bases and the J gene end by 6 bases; junction bases not matched to a gene: 13. The CDR3 loop spans 15 amino acids. The CDR3 DNA sequence: TGTGCCAGTACGTGGTCAGGGGGCGGCAAGGATGGCTACACCTTC. Its translation is CASTWSGGGKDGYTF. Full variable domain (missing parts from reference TRBV19 and TRBJ1-2): DGGITQSPKYLFRKEGQNVTLSCEQNLNHDAMYWYRQDPGQGLRLIYYSQIVNDFQKGDIAEGYSVSREKKESFPLTVTSAQKNPTAFYLCASTWSGGGKDGYTFGSGTRLTVV.

V gene TRBV28 combines with J gene TRBJ2-2, with 7 bases identical to TRBD1. The CDR3 spans 16 residues. Per germline, CDR1 MDHEN and CDR2 SYDVKM. V shed 1 base, J shed 1 base, and the junction held 3 bases outside the gene matches. The CDR3 DNA is TGTGCCAGCAGTTTATCCCAGGGGGAGAACACCGGGGAGCTGTTTTTT. Protein sequence: CASSLSQGENTGELFF.